This T cell receptor beta chain comes out of a study of OX40 agonist ivuxolimab in advanced cancers. At the level of the study: Among those treated, three patients had partial responses, one with hepatocellular carcinoma and two with cutaneous melanoma.

Baseline was the first blood sampling point, followed by cycle 4 day 1 and cycle 7 day 1. Trimming at V came to 0 bases and at J to 10 bases, leaving 4 bases not matched to a gene. This CDR3 is 16 amino acids long. Germline CDR1 and CDR2: LGHNA and YSLEER. TCRdb's copy holds only in-frame clones and misses some; the assay was immunoSEQ multiplex PCR. Of 40,000 to 50,000 clones in the sample, roughly 89% were seen once. This chain connects TRBV4-3 to TRBJ2-1; 15 positions agree with TRBD2. This receptor was obtained from an adult with an advanced solid tumor such as melanoma, head and neck, liver or kidney cancer. Sequencing was performed on CD4+ or CD8+ T cells sorted from blood, taken in a trial of the OX40 agonist ivuxolimab. Here the CDR3 reads CASSQEGLAGGLEQFF. The DNA of the CDR3 is TGCGCCAGCAGCCAAGAAGGACTAGCGGGAGGGTTGGAGCAGTTCTTC.